This T cell receptor (beta chain) was identified in a study of patients and donors after allogeneic stem cell transplantation. TCRdb recomputed calls from the RT-PCR reads with MiXCR, one row per CDR3 protein. Of roughly 200,000 distinct CDR3 sequences listed, around two fifths were seen once; the top ten hold around 35%. This clonotype appeared a few times. CDR1 LGHDT and CDR2 YNNKEL come from the germline V gene (reference sequence). The CDR3 has 16 amino acids. Trimming shortened V by 0 bases and J by 0 bases, and 11 bases separated the two germline ends. This clonotype originated in a human donor who was either an allogeneic HSCT recipient or a stem cell or donor lymphocyte infusion donor (not recorded which). It is not recorded whose cells these are; they may come from a transplant donor. The genes are TRBV3-1 and TRBJ2-5; D unclear. The source material was blood, either unsorted or a sorted T cell fraction (not recorded which). CDR3 DNA sequence: TGTGCCAGCAGCCAAGATTCGGAGTCCTACCAAGAGACCCAGTACTTC. Protein: CASSQDSESYQETQYF.